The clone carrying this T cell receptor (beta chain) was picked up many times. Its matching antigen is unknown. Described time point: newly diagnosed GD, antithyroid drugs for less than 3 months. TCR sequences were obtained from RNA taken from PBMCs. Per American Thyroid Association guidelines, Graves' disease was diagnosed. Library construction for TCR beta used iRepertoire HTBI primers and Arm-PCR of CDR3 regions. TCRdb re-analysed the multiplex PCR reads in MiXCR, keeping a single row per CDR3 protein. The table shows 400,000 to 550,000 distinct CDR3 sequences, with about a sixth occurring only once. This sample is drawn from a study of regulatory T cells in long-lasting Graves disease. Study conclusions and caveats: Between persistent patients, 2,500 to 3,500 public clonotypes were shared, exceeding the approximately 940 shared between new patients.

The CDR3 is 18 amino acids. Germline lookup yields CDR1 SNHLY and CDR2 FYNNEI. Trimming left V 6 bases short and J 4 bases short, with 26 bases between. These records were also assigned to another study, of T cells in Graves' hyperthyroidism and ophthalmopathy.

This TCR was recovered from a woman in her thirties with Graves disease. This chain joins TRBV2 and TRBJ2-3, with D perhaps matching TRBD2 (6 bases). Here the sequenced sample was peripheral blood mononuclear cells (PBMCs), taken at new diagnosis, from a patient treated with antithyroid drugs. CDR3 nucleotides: TGTGCCAGCAGACGCGGACGGAGAACGACTAGGAGGGCAGATACGCAGTATTTT. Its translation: CASRRGRRTTRRADTQYF.